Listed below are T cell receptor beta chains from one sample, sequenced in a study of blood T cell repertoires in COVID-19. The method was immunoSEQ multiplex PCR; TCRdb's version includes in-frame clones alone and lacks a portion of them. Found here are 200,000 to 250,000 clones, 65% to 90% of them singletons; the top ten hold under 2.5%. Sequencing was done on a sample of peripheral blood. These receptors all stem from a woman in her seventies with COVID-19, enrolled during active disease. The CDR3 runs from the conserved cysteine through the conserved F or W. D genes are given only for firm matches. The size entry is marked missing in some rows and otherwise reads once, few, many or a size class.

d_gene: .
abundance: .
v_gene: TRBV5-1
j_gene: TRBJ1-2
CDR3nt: TGCGCCAGCAGCTTGAGTTCAGGTTCTAACTATGGCTACACCTTC
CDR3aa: CASSLSSGSNYGYTF

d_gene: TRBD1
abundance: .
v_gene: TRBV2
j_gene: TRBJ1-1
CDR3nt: TGTGCCAGCAGTCTGGGACAGGGGGCGCCTACTGAAGCTTTCTTT
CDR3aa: CASSLGQGAPTEAFF

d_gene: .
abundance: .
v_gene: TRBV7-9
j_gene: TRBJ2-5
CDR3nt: TGTGCCAGCAGCTTAGGCCTGAAGGGAGCCGAAGGGGAGACCCAGTACTTC
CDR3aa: CASSLGLKGAEGETQYF

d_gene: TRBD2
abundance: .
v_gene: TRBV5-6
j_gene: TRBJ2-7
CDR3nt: TGTGCCAGCAGCTGGCGGCGGGAGCAAACTTGGAGCGAGCAGTACTTC
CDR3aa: CASSWRREQTWSEQYF

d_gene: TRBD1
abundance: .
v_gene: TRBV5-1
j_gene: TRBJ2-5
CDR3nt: TGCGCCAGCAGCAGCGGGACAGGGGGAGAGACCCAGTACTTC
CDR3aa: CASSSGTGGETQYF

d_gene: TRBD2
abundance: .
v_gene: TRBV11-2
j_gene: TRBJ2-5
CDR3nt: TGTGCCAGCAGCTTAGGCACTAGCGGAAACTTC
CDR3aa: CASSLGTSGNF

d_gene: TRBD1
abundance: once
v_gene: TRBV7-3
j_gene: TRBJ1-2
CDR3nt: TGTGCCAGCAGCTTAGGACAGGGGGCACAGGGCTACACCTTC
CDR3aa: CASSLGQGAQGYTF

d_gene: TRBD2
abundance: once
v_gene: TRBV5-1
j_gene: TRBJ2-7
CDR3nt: TGCGCCAGCAGCACGGGACTAGCTACCTACGAGCAGTACTTC
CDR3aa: CASSTGLATYEQYF

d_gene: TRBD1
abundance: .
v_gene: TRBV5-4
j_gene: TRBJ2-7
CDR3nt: TGTGCCAGCAGCTTACAGGGGTCGTCCTACGAGCAGTACTTC
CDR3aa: CASSLQGSSYEQYF

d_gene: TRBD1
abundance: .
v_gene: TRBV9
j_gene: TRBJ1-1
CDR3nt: TGTGCCAGCAGCTTCGAGACAGGGGGCTCTGAAGCTTTCTTT
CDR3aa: CASSFETGGSEAFF

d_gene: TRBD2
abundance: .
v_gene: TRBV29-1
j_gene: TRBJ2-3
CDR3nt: TGCAGCGTTGTAGCGGGTCTGGGCACAGATACGCAGTATTTT
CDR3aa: CSVVAGLGTDTQYF

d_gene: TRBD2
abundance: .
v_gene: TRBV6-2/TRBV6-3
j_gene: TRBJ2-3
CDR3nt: TGTGCCAGCAGTTACCCCACACGCGGACTAGCGGGAGGGTTGGATACGCAGTATTTT
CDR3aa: CASSYPTRGLAGGLDTQYF

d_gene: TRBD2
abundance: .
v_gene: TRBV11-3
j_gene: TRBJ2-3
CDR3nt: TGTGCCAGCAGCCCGGGGACTAGCGGGAGAAGGGGCACAGATACGCAGTATTTT
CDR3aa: CASSPGTSGRRGTDTQYF

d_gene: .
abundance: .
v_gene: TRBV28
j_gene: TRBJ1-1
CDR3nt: TGTGCCAGCACACTAGCCCCAGAGGGGACTGAAGCTTTCTTT
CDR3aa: CASTLAPEGTEAFF

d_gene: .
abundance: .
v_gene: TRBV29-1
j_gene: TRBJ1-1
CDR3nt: TGCAGCGTTGAAGTGGCAGGGTTGAACACTGAAGCTTTCTTT
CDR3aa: CSVEVAGLNTEAFF

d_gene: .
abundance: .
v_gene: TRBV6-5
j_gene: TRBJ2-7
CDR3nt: TGTGCCAGCAGTCCCGGTTCAAGCTCCTACGAGCAGTACTTC
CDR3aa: CASSPGSSSYEQYF

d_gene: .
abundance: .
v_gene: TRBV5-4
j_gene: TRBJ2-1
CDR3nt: TGTGCCAGCAGTGTGGACTACTCCAGCTCCTACAATGAGCAGTTCTTC
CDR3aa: CASSVDYSSSYNEQFF

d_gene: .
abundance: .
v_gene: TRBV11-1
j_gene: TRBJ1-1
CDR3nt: TGTGCCAGCAGCTTAGCGCAGACTTTGAACACTGAAGCTTTCTTT
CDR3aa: CASSLAQTLNTEAFF